This TCR beta chain comes out of a study of CD8+ T cells in alopecia areata. Study findings and constraints: Greater clonality was observed in lesional scalp samples, especially alopecia totalis/universalis, versus normal scalp. In scalp samples, resident alphabeta T cells of normal skin are also sequenced. TCR sharing was clearer in mice than between patients, perhaps partly owing to patient HLA diversity.

V was pared by 0 bases and J by 4 bases, with 10 bases between. This CDR3 is 14 amino acids long. Per germline, CDR1 SGDLS and CDR2 YYNGEE. Patients with alopecia areata provided lesional scalp punch biopsies as well as peripheral blood. Worth noting for this clone: Its antigen is unidentified.

As the sequencing template, cDNA was produced by extracting RNA and reverse transcribing it. Repertoires were generated with immunoSEQ multiplex PCR, while TCRdb's copy carries only in-frame clones and drops some. This table holds hundreds of thousands of clones, approximately 61% found once. Material: CD4+ T cells sorted from blood, obtained at week 0. The V and J genes are TRBV9 and TRBJ2-5; perhaps TRBD1 as D (5 bases). The origin of this receptor is a human donor with alopecia areata. The CDR3: CASSVEAGRETQYF. The CDR3 coding sequence is TGTGCCAGCAGCGTAGAGGCAGGGCGAGAGACCCAGTACTTC.